Below, one T cell receptor (beta chain) is given with its context. Antigen specificity is unknown. This record comes from a study of tissue T cells after allogeneic stem cell transplantation. The study, taken as a whole, reports: Few T cell clones were shared across patients, but motif clusters showed tissue-specific shared signatures. The patient cohort was small and clinically heterogeneous, with limited sampling depth.

Libraries were prepared by immunoSEQ multiplex PCR; TCRdb keeps only in-frame clonotypes and omits some of them. The sample has tens of thousands of clones, about 85% seen once. The V end was cut by 0 bases, the J end by 6 bases, with 15 bases between. There are 16 residues in the CDR3. Germline CDR1 and CDR2: KGHDR and SFDVKD. Sequenced here: blood, sampled before transplantation. The origin of this receptor is a woman aged 18-55 years who later had graft-versus-host disease after an allogeneic stem cell transplant. The chain is built from TRBV24-1 and TRBJ2-3, with D possibly being TRBD1 (7 bases). The CDR3 coding sequence is TGTGCCACCAGTGATTTGGGAGGGGGCCCAAAGGATACGCAGTATTTT. Residues: CATSDLGGGPKDTQYF.